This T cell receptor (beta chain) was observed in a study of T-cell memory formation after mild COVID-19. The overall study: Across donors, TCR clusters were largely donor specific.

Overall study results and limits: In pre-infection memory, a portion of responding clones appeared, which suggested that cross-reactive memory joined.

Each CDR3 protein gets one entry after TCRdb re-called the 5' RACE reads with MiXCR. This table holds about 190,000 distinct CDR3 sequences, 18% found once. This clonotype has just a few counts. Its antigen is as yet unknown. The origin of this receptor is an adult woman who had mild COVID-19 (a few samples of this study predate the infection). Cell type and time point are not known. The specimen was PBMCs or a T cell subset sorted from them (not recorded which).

The DNA for the CDR3 is TGTGCCACCAGTGAAACACCGGGACTAATGAATGAGCAGTTCTTC. Translated, it gives CATSETPGLMNEQFF. The chain combines TRBV24-1 with TRBJ2-1; 7 bases align to TRBD2. After removal of 4 bases from V and 7 bases from J, the junction contained 9 bases not matched to a gene. This CDR3 comprises 15 residues. CDR1 is KGHDR and CDR2 is SFDVKD in the germline V gene.